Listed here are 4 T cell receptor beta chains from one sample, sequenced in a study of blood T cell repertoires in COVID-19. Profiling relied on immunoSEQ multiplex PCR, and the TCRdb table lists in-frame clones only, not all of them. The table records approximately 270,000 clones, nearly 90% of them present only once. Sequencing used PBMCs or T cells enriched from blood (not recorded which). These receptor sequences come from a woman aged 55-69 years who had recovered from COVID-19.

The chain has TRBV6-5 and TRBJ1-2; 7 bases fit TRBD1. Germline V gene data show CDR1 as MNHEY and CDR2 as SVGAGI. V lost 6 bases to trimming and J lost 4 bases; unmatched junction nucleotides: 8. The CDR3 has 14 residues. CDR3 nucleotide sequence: TGTGCCAGCAGCAACAGGGGCCCTAGCTATGGCTACACCTTC. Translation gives CASSNRGPSYGYTF.

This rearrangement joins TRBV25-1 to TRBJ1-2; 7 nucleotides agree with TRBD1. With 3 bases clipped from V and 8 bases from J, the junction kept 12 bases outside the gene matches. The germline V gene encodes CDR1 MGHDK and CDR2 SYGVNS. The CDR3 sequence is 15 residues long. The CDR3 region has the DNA TGTGCCAGCAGTGACGACAGGGATCGGTTGTCGGGCTACACCTTC. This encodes CASSDDRDRLSGYTF.

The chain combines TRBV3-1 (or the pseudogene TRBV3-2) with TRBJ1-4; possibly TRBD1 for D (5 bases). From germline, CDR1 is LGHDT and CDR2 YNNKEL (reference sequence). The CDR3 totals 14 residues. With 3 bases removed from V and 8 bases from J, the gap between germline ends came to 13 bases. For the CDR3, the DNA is TGTGCCAGCAGCCAGGGAGGGACTTGGGAAAAACTGTTTTTT. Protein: CASSQGGTWEKLFF.

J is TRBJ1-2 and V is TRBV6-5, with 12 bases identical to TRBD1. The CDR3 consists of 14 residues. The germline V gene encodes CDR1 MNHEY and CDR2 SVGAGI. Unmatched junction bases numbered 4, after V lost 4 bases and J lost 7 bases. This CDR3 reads CASSSGQGALGYTF. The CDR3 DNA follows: TGTGCCAGCAGTTCGGGACAGGGGGCCCTTGGCTACACCTTC.